The 28 T cell receptor beta chains below all came from one sample that was sequenced in a study of blood T cell repertoires in COVID-19. TCRdb keeps only in-frame clones here, not all; method: immunoSEQ multiplex PCR. This table holds 60,000 to 70,000 clones, 80% to 90% found once. The material sequenced was peripheral blood. The receptors shown here come from a woman aged 60 to 75 with acute or convalescent COVID-19.

CDR3 DNA: TGTGCCAGCAGTTCCGGGAAATACTCCTACGAGCAGTACTTC. Translated, it gives CASSSGKYSYEQYF. The chain is built from TRBV6-5 and TRBJ2-7; D might be TRBD2 (5 bases). Germline values: CDR1 MNHEY, CDR2 SVGAGI. Between the trimmed V and J ends, which lost 4 bases and 0 bases, there was a span of 10 bases. The CDR3 is 14 amino acids.

The chain uses TRBV3-1 (or the pseudogene TRBV3-2) and TRBJ2-7; 9 nucleotides align to TRBD1. The CDR3 is 15 amino acids. Per the germline V gene, CDR1 is LGHDT and CDR2 is YNNKEL (reference sequence). Germline trimming cut 3 bases from V and 0 bases from J; bases unmatched to any gene: 3. This CDR3 reads CASSQGQGYSYEQYF. DNA for the CDR3: TGTGCCAGCAGCCAGGGACAGGGTTACTCCTACGAGCAGTACTTC.

The chain recombines TRBV24-1 with TRBJ1-5, with no clear D. This CDR3 comprises 13 residues. V was trimmed by 4 bases and J by 6 bases, leaving 9 bases between them. Germline V gene data show CDR1 as KGHDR and CDR2 as SFDVKD. CDR3 amino acids: CATSERTSQPQHF. DNA of the CDR3: TGTGCCACCAGTGAAAGAACAAGTCAGCCCCAGCATTTT.

The chain couples TRBV2 to TRBJ2-7; 7 bases are a match to TRBD1. Losses at the gene ends were 8 bases for V and 4 bases for J; bases not matched to a gene: 14. This CDR3 is built from 15 residues. CDR1 is SNHLY, CDR2 FYNNEI, per germline. In nucleotides, the CDR3 is TGTGCCAGCGGGGGCTTCGGGACAGTTCGATACGAGCAGTACTTC. Its protein is CASGGFGTVRYEQYF.

CDR3 sequence: CASSPGQGGNTIYF. Written as DNA, the CDR3 is TGTGCCAGCTCACCGGGACAGGGTGGAAACACCATATATTTT. J is TRBJ1-3 and V is TRBV18; 9 bases map to TRBD1. The CDR3 runs 14 residues. Germline-derived CDR1 and CDR2 are KGHSH and LQKENI. With V trimmed by 3 bases and J by 3 bases, 0 bases remained unmatched.

J is TRBJ2-5 and V is TRBV5-6; 13 bases are shared with TRBD2. The CDR3 is made up of 16 amino acids. The V and J ends lost 4 bases and 5 bases, in that order; junction bases with no gene match: 8. Germline values: CDR1 SGHDT, CDR2 YYEEEE. The CDR3 protein is CASSIRTSGRYETQYF. For the CDR3, the DNA is TGTGCCAGCAGCATTCGGACTAGCGGGAGATACGAGACCCAGTACTTC.

This sequence joins TRBV29-1 and TRBJ1-2; 7 bases are a match to TRBD1. Germline loops: CDR1 SQVTM, CDR2 ANQGSEA. The CDR3 covers 10 residues. Trimming took 6 bases from V and 8 from J; bases not matched to a gene: 3. In DNA, the CDR3 is TGCAGCGTGGGACAGCGGGGCTACACCTTC. This translates into CSVGQRGYTF.

The J gene is TRBJ2-7, the V gene TRBV30; unclear D gene. The CDR3 sequence is 13 residues long. V dropped 0 bases and J dropped 4 bases, with 10 bases sitting between them. CDR1 and CDR2 (germline): GTSNPN, SVGIG (reference sequence). The CDR3 nucleotides read TGTGCCTGGAGTGTTTTAGGAGAATACGAGCAGTACTTC. Translation: CAWSVLGEYEQYF.

The count of this clone is one. The J gene is TRBJ2-7, the V gene TRBV5-4; possibly TRBD1 for D (6 bases). Germline V gene data show CDR1 as SGHNT and CDR2 as YYREEE (reference sequence). CDR3 length: 13 residues. Trimming removed 7 bases from V and 2 bases from J, with 13 bases in between. The CDR3 DNA reads as TGTGCCAGCGGCAACAGGGTAACCTACGAGCAGTACTTC. Translating it yields CASGNRVTYEQYF.

This chain links TRBV7-2 with TRBJ1-6; D remains unclear. Germline CDR1 and CDR2: SGHTA and FQGNSA. The germline V and J ends were trimmed by 5 bases and 5 bases, with 10 bases remaining between them. The CDR3 consists of 14 residues. This chain's CDR3 is CASSSGTNNSPLHF. The DNA of the CDR3 is TGTGCCAGCAGCAGTGGTACTAATAATTCACCCCTCCACTTT.

The chain carries TRBV6-1 and TRBJ2-7, with D perhaps matching TRBD1 (6 bases). Trimming took off 1 base at V and 3 bases at J, with 13 bases between the two ends. CDR1 and CDR2 (germline): MNHNS, SASEGT. The CDR3 contains 15 residues. The CDR3 DNA reads TGTGCCAGCAGTGAAGATGGGACAAATAACTACGAGCAGTACTTC. Residues: CASSEDGTNNYEQYF.

The chain joins TRBV19 to TRBJ2-2, with D possibly matching TRBD2 (5 bases). From germline, CDR1 is LNHDA and CDR2 SQIVND (reference sequence). This CDR3 is built from 13 residues. With 3 bases removed from V and 7 bases from J, the gap between germline ends came to 9 bases. The CDR3 spells CASSMYGGGELFF. DNA of the CDR3: TGTGCCAGTAGTATGTACGGAGGCGGGGAGCTGTTTTTT. The full variable domain, completed using reference TRBV19 and TRBJ2-2, is DGGITQSPKYLFRKEGQNVTLSCEQNLNHDAMYWYRQDPGQGLRLIYYSQIVNDFQKGDIAEGYSVSREKKESFPLTVTSAQKNPTAFYLCASSMYGGGELFFGEGSRLTVL.

The V gene is TRBV27, the J gene TRBJ1-5; D remains unclear. The CDR3 is 13 amino acids. Germline CDR1 and CDR2: MNHEY and SMNVEV (reference sequence). V shed 3 bases and J shed 6 bases, with 9 bases lying between them. DNA for the CDR3: TGTGCCAGCAGTTTTAGCGGCATTCAGCCCCAGCATTTT. Amino acid sequence: CASSFSGIQPQHF.

The rearrangement uses TRBV27 and TRBJ2-2; D might be TRBD1 (6 bases). The V gene lost 3 bases and the J gene lost 4 bases, with 15 bases spanning the gap. Germline V CDR1 and CDR2: MNHEY, SMNVEV (reference sequence). The CDR3 spans 16 residues. The CDR3 DNA reads TGTGCCAGCAGTTTTCTGCAGGGGTTTGTCACCGGGGAGCTGTTTTTT. As protein: CASSFLQGFVTGELFF.

The CDR3 here is CASSLDQTVGYTF. The CDR3 nucleotides read TGTGCCAGCAGCTTAGACCAGACTGTTGGCTACACCTTC. The chain joins TRBV11-2 to TRBJ1-2; D unresolved. CDR3 length equals 13 residues. V lost 0 bases, J lost 7 bases, and 9 bases lay in between. In germline, CDR1 is SGHAT, CDR2 FQNNGV.

The rearrangement links TRBV30 to TRBJ1-6; 11 positions agree with TRBD1. The CDR3 consists of 16 residues. Germline V lookup: CDR1 GTSNPN, CDR2 SVGIG (reference sequence). J gave up 7 bases and V 3 bases, and 8 bases lay outside the gene matches. The CDR3 sequence is CAWRSRTGGENSPLHF. CDR3 DNA: TGTGCCTGGAGGTCGAGGACAGGGGGCGAAAATTCACCCCTCCACTTT.

This chain connects TRBV2 to TRBJ1-5; perhaps TRBD1 as D (5 bases). Germline assignment: CDR1 SNHLY and CDR2 FYNNEI. Trimming pared 1 base from V and 4 bases from J, leaving 14 bases between. The CDR3 runs to 16 residues. In DNA form, the CDR3 reads TGTGCCAGCAGTGAAGTTTTGACAGATACAAATCAGCCCCAGCATTTT. It yields the protein CASSEVLTDTNQPQHF.

The sample holds one count of this clone. The chain combines TRBV5-8 with TRBJ1-2, with a tentative D call TRBD1 (5 bases). The germline V gene has CDR1 SGHTS and CDR2 YDEGEE. The CDR3 contains 10 residues. CDR3 nucleotide sequence: TGTGCGGGGGGGAAAAATGGCTACACCTTC. Its translation is CAGGKNGYTF.

In its sample, this clone was seen a few times. This chain joins TRBV19 and TRBJ1-2; the D is unclear. Germline V gene sequence: CDR1 LNHDA, CDR2 SQIVND (reference sequence). Trimming pared 3 bases from V and 4 bases from J, leaving 21 bases between. The CDR3 has 17 amino acids. The CDR3, as DNA: TGTGCCAGTAGTATCTTCTTTGGATCGCGGGATATCTATGGCTACACCTTC. Translating gives CASSIFFGSRDIYGYTF.

The chain uses TRBV6-5 and TRBJ1-1; 7 bases align to TRBD1. Germline CDR1 reads MNHEY; CDR2 reads SVGAGI. V was clipped by 2 bases and J by 2 bases; unmatched bases: 5. This CDR3 is 15 amino acids long. CDR3 loop: CASSYGGTENTEAFF. The CDR3 DNA reads as TGTGCCAGCAGTTACGGAGGGACAGAAAACACTGAAGCTTTCTTT.

This chain uses TRBV7-9 with TRBJ2-5, with 8 bases matching TRBD1. The length of the CDR3 is 14 residues. Germline loops: CDR1 SEHNR, CDR2 FQNEAQ (reference sequence). The V segment lost 5 bases and the J segment 5 bases; nucleotides outside the gene matches: 7. The CDR3 DNA reads as TGTGCCAGCAGCACCGCAGGGGGCGGGGAGACCCAGTACTTC. Its protein product is CASSTAGGGETQYF. The full variable domain, with the rest looked up from reference TRBV7-9 and TRBJ2-5, is DTGVSQNPRHKITKRGQNVTFRCDPISEHNRLYWYRQTLGQGPEFLTYFQNEAQLEKSRLLSDRFSAERPKGSFSTLEIQRTEQGDSAMYLCASSTAGGGETQYFGPGTRLLVL.

This chain uses TRBV2 with TRBJ1-5; no definite D call. This CDR3 contains 13 residues. V was clipped by 3 bases and J by 5 bases, with 8 bases between them. The V gene's germline CDR1 is SNHLY and CDR2 FYNNEI. The CDR3 sequence: CASSDIRDQPQHF. The CDR3 DNA reads TGTGCCAGCAGTGATATACGGGATCAGCCCCAGCATTTT.

The CDR3 sequence: CASSRISGSSTDTQYF. The CDR3, as DNA: TGCGCCAGCAGCCGTATTAGCGGGTCTAGCACAGATACGCAGTATTTT. This chain joins TRBV5-1 and TRBJ2-3, with TRBD2 identical over 7 bases. The CDR3 consists of 16 residues. The germline V gene has CDR1 SGHRS and CDR2 YFSETQ. Unmatched junction bases numbered 8, after V lost 4 bases and J lost 0 bases.

The chain couples TRBV16 to TRBJ1-5; D unclear. The germline V gene encodes CDR1 KGHSY and CDR2 FQNENV. Trimming stripped 4 bases from V and 4 bases from J, with 11 bases between. The CDR3 runs 14 residues. CDR3 nucleotides: TGTGCCAGCAGCCCCTCCGTGTTGAATCAGCCCCAGCATTTT. It specifies CASSPSVLNQPQHF.

This clone has more than one count but fewer than ten. The J gene is TRBJ2-7, the V gene TRBV19; the D gene is possibly TRBD2 (6 bases). Germline V lookup: CDR1 LNHDA, CDR2 SQIVND (reference sequence). The CDR3 runs to 15 residues. Trimming pared 9 bases from V and 1 base from J, leaving 19 bases between. The CDR3 coding sequence is TGTGCCAGCAGCCGGCGCGGGGAAGGGTCCTACGAGCAGTACTTC. Protein: CASSRRGEGSYEQYF. The full variable domain, with the rest looked up from reference TRBV19 and TRBJ2-7, is DGGITQSPKYLFRKEGQNVTLSCEQNLNHDAMYWYRQDPGQGLRLIYYSQIVNDFQKGDIAEGYSVSREKKESFPLTVTSAQKNPTAFYLCASSRRGEGSYEQYFGPGTRLTVT.

V gene TRBV27 combines with J gene TRBJ2-7, with TRBD2 matching 9 bases. J lost 7 bases, V lost 4 bases, and 5 bases had no gene match. This CDR3 spans 13 amino acids. Germline values: CDR1 MNHEY, CDR2 SMNVEV (reference sequence). CDR3 region: CASSYSGSLEQYF. CDR3 sequence (DNA): TGTGCCAGCAGTTATAGCGGGAGTTTGGAGCAGTACTTC.

V gene TRBV18 combines with J gene TRBJ1-1, with D perhaps matching TRBD1 (5 bases). V gave up 6 bases and J gave up 5 bases, with 22 bases separating them. The CDR3 is 16 residues long. In germline, CDR1 is KGHSH, CDR2 LQKENI. The CDR3 DNA sequence: TGTGCCAGCTCGGACGCGGCCTCAGGGAAGGGTACTGAAGCTTTCTTT. This sequence encodes CASSDAASGKGTEAFF.

The chain employs TRBV19 and TRBJ2-3; 9 nucleotides line up with TRBD2. Germline V gene sequence: CDR1 LNHDA, CDR2 SQIVND (reference sequence). V trimming: 4 bases; J trimming: 1 base; junction bases outside the gene matches: 3. This CDR3 has 15 amino acids. Here the CDR3 reads CASSTWTSGTDTQYF. As DNA, the CDR3 is TGTGCCAGTAGTACATGGACTAGCGGCACAGATACGCAGTATTTT.